These T cell receptor beta chains were read from a single sample in a study of T cells in localized non-small cell lung cancer. Method: immunoSEQ multiplex PCR; TCRdb's copy keeps in-frame clones and lacks some. The sample includes tens of thousands of clones, about 88% of them seen just once. Source: peripheral blood, taken before any cancer treatment. The source is a female donor at least 60 years old with stage I squamous cell lung carcinoma. Both conserved end residues are part of each CDR3. The D gene is left open where the match is weak. Only some rows state a clone size, as once, few, many or a class for expanded clones.

TRBV5-4	TRBD2	NA	TRBJ2-1	TGTGCCAGCAGCTCCCGAAAGACTAGCGACGGCAATGAGCAGTTCTTC	CASSSRKTSDGNEQFF
TRBV18	NA	NA	TRBJ2-7	TGTGCCAGCTCACCGCCTTTCGGCGAGCAGTACTTC	CASSPPFGEQYF
TRBV11-2	TRBD1	NA	TRBJ1-2	TGTGCCAGCAGCTTAGTGACAGGGTTGAACTATGGCTACACCTTC	CASSLVTGLNYGYTF
TRBV7-8	TRBD2	once	TRBJ2-7	TGTGCCAGCAGCAAAGGGGTGTTGGGAGCGGGAGGCCCAGGCGAGCAGTACTTC	CASSKGVLGAGGPGEQYF
TRBV5-1	NA	NA	TRBJ1-1	TGCGCCAGCAGCTTGGGTACGGCGCATCGGGCCACTGAAGCTTTCTTT	CASSLGTAHRATEAFF
TRBV29-1	TRBD1	NA	TRBJ1-4	TGCAGCGTTGAAGTACAGGGGACTAATGAAAAACTGTTTTTT	CSVEVQGTNEKLFF
TRBV2	NA	NA	TRBJ1-1	TGTGCCAGTGGGGGGCGACAGGCCGCGGCTGAAGCTTTCTTT	CASGGRQAAAEAFF
TRBV30	TRBD1	NA	TRBJ1-1	TGTGCCTGGAGTGGACAGGGGGCTACACGGACTGAAGCTTTCTTT	CAWSGQGATRTEAFF
TRBV5-5	NA	NA	TRBJ1-5	TGTGCCAGCAGCTTGACAGATTTTGGCAATCAGCCCCAGCATTTT	CASSLTDFGNQPQHF
TRBV7-2	NA	once	TRBJ2-7	TGTGCCAGCAGCCCGAGCTACGAGCAGTACTTC	CASSPSYEQYF
TRBV7-3	NA	NA	TRBJ2-2	TGTGCCAGCAGCTTAATGGCGAAAAACACCGGGGAGCTGTTTTTT	CASSLMAKNTGELFF
TRBV7-2	NA	NA	TRBJ2-3	TGTGCCAGCAGCCTTAGCGGAGATACGCAGTATTTT	CASSLSGDTQYF
TRBV18	NA	NA	TRBJ2-1	TGTGCCAGCTCACCGGACACGGTTTACAATGAGCAGTTCTTC	CASSPDTVYNEQFF
TRBV6-1	NA	NA	TRBJ1-3	TGTGCCAGCAGTGCGGCACGATACTCTGGAAACACCATATATTTT	CASSAARYSGNTIYF
TRBV5-5	NA	NA	TRBJ1-5	TGTGCCAGCAGCCTTCATAGCAATCAGCCCCAGCATTTT	CASSLHSNQPQHF
TRBV5-1	TRBD1	NA	TRBJ1-2	TGCGCCAGCAGCTTACGGGACAGCAACTATGGCTACACCTTC	CASSLRDSNYGYTF
TRBV18	TRBD1	NA	TRBJ1-1	TGTGCCAGCTCACTTAAAACGACAGGGACGAACACTGAAGCTTTCTTT	CASSLKTTGTNTEAFF
TRBV29-1	NA	few	TRBJ1-6	TGCAGCGTCAAGCGGGAAGCGAATTCACCCCTCCACTTT	CSVKREANSPLHF
TRBV30	TRBD1	NA	TRBJ1-2	TGTGCCTGGAGTGCCGGGACAGGGGACTATGGCTACACCTTC	CAWSAGTGDYGYTF